These T cell receptor beta chains were read from a single sample in a study of cytomegalovirus exposure and HLA in healthy donors. The method was immunoSEQ multiplex PCR; TCRdb's version includes in-frame clones alone and lacks a portion of them. Counted here are 50,000 or so clones, around 62% occurring once; the ten biggest clones make up approximately 10%. Sequences were obtained from PBMCs. The source of these receptors is a human donor in good health. CDR3s include the opening cysteine and the closing phenylalanine or tryptophan. The D gene is left open where the match is weak. Clone size appears in some rows only: once, few, many, or a class for an expanded clone.

D gene	V gene	J gene	clone size	CDR3 protein	CDR3 DNA
.	TRBV7-9	TRBJ1-2	.	CASSYGAGAGYTF	TGTGCCAGCAGCTACGGGGCAGGGGCTGGCTACACCTTC
TRBD2	TRBV29-1	TRBJ2-5	.	CSAGGAVQETQYF	TGCAGCGCCGGGGGGGCAGTCCAAGAGACCCAGTACTTC
.	TRBV6-5	TRBJ1-6	.	CASSLDTLGNSPLHF	TGTGCCAGCAGTTTGGACACCCTGGGCAATTCACCCCTCCACTTT
TRBD1	TRBV25-1	TRBJ1-1	.	CASSGTGTARSAAFF	TGTGCCAGCAGTGGGACCGGGACAGCTCGGTCGGCGGCTTTCTTT
TRBD1	TRBV4-2	TRBJ1-1	few	CASSLSGPDRGTEAFF	TGTGCCAGCAGCCTAAGCGGGCCTGACAGGGGCACTGAAGCTTTCTTT
.	TRBV30	TRBJ2-7	.	CAWSGANRSSYEQYF	TGTGCCTGGAGTGGGGCGAACAGAAGCTCCTACGAGCAGTACTTC
.	TRBV5-1	TRBJ1-2	.	CASSLGGMDYGYPF	TGCGCCAGCAGCTTGGGGGGGATGGACTATGGCTACCCCTTC
.	TRBV13	TRBJ1-6	.	CASSLGKRSQGIGSPLHF	TGTGCCAGCAGCTTAGGCAAACGATCACAGGGTATTGGTTCACCCCTCCACTTT
.	TRBV19	TRBJ1-3	few	CASSISRGGNTIYF	TGTGCCAGTAGTATCTCCCGGGGTGGAAACACCATATATTTT
TRBD1	TRBV7-9	TRBJ1-5	.	CASSATGGQPQHF	TGTGCCAGCAGCGCGACAGGGGGTCAGCCCCAGCATTTT
.	TRBV4-1	TRBJ2-1	.	CASSHPRTSLVHNEQFF	TGCGCCAGCAGCCACCCCCGCACTAGTTTGGTCCACAATGAGCAGTTCTTC
TRBD1	TRBV11-2	TRBJ1-1	.	CASSLALRQGANTEAFF	TGTGCCAGCAGCTTAGCTTTAAGACAGGGGGCGAACACTGAAGCTTTCTTT
.	TRBV13	TRBJ1-1	.	CASTTDILNTEAFF	TGTGCCAGCACCACGGACATTCTGAACACTGAAGCTTTCTTT
.	TRBV7-9	TRBJ1-2	.	CSSSLANYGYTF	TGTTCCAGCAGCCTTGCTAACTATGGCTACACCTTC
.	TRBV2	TRBJ1-5	few	CASRQSLGSGENQPQHF	TGTGCCAGCAGACAGTCCCTGGGTAGCGGGGAAAATCAGCCCCAGCATTTT
.	TRBV6-1	TRBJ1-2	.	CASSEERGWGYTF	TGTGCCAGCAGTGAAGAGAGAGGGTGGGGCTACACCTTC
.	TRBV19	TRBJ2-1	.	CASSILAGFNEQFF	TGTGCCAGTAGTATTCTAGCAGGCTTCAATGAGCAGTTCTTC
.	TRBV7-6	TRBJ1-6	.	CASSLVRASSYNSPLHF	TGTGCCAGCAGCCTAGTGCGGGCGAGCTCCTATAATTCACCCCTCCACTTT
TRBD1	TRBV27	TRBJ1-2	.	CASSDRGRSYTF	TGTGCCAGCAGTGACAGGGGGCGTAGCTACACCTTC
.	TRBV30	TRBJ1-6	.	CAWSAGGNSPLHF	TGTGCCTGGAGTGCTGGGGGGAATTCACCCCTCCACTTT
.	TRBV30	TRBJ2-3	few	CAWSAQGVSTDTQYF	TGTGCCTGGAGTGCCCAGGGCGTTAGCACAGATACGCAGTATTTT
TRBD2	TRBV5-1	TRBJ2-2	.	CASSLTGGSTGELFF	TGCGCCAGCAGCTTAACGGGGGGAAGTACCGGGGAGCTGTTTTTT
TRBD2	TRBV5-6	TRBJ2-7	.	CASSWTSGGILAEQYF	TGTGCCAGCAGCTGGACTAGCGGGGGCATTCTGGCCGAGCAGTACTTC
.	TRBV7-2	TRBJ1-4	.	CASSLALSYEKLFF	TGTGCCAGCAGCTTAGCGCTCAGTTATGAAAAACTGTTTTTT
.	TRBV19	TRBJ2-5	.	CASSIGGTLQETQYF	TGTGCCAGTAGTATAGGGGGGACTCTCCAAGAGACCCAGTACTTC
TRBD1	TRBV5-1	TRBJ2-2	.	CASSLDIPTGTKRHTGELFF	TGCGCCAGCAGCTTGGATATACCGACAGGGACCAAAAGGCACACCGGGGAGCTGTTTTTT
.	TRBV7-9	TRBJ1-2	few	CASRSAPGDPNYGYTF	TGTGCCAGCAGGTCAGCCCCGGGGGATCCTAACTATGGCTACACCTTC
.	TRBV6-6	TRBJ2-5	.	CASSPNLQRETQYF	TGTGCCAGCAGCCCCAATCTCCAGCGAGAGACCCAGTACTTC
TRBD2	TRBV7-9	TRBJ2-5	.	CASSSVSPAGEQETQYF	TGTGCCAGCAGCTCCGTTTCCCCAGCGGGGGAGCAAGAGACCCAGTACTTC
.	TRBV19	TRBJ1-1	few	CASHRAPGNTEAFF	TGTGCCAGTCACAGGGCGCCCGGGAACACTGAAGCTTTCTTT
.	TRBV25-1	TRBJ2-6	few	CASSYSSGANVLTF	TGTGCCAGTTCCTACAGCTCTGGGGCCAACGTCCTGACTTTC
TRBD1	TRBV4-2	TRBJ1-4	.	CASSQEVGTAEKLFF	TGTGCCAGCAGCCAAGAAGTAGGGACAGCAGAAAAACTGTTTTTT
.	TRBV7-8	TRBJ1-1	.	CASNSRGGRDTEAFF	TGTGCCAGCAACTCTAGGGGGGGGCGCGACACTGAAGCTTTCTTT
.	TRBV6-5	TRBJ2-7	once	CASGRGGSYEQYF	TGTGCCAGCGGTCGTGGCGGCTCCTACGAGCAGTACTTC
TRBD2	TRBV9	TRBJ2-1	few	CASSGGRDEQFF	TGTGCCAGCAGCGGGGGGAGGGATGAGCAGTTCTTC
TRBD1	TRBV5-4	TRBJ1-2	.	CASSLSGTGGAGYTF	TGTGCCAGCAGCTTATCCGGGACAGGAGGGGCTGGCTACACCTTC
TRBD1	TRBV6-5	TRBJ1-6	.	CASTGQYNSPLHF	TGTGCCAGCACGGGACAGTATAATTCACCCCTCCACTTT